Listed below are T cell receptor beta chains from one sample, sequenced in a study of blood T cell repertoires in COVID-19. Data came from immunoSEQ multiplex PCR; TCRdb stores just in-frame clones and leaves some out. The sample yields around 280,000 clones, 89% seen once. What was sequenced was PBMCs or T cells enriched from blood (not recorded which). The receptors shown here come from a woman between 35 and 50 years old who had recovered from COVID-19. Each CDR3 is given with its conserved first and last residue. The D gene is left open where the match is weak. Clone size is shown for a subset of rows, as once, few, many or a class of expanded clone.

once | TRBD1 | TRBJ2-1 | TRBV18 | CASSLGQGAAEQFF | TGTGCCAGCTCACTTGGACAGGGGGCAGCTGAGCAGTTCTTC
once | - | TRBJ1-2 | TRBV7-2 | CASSLVRTAEGYTF | TGTGCCAGCAGCTTAGTTCGGACAGCCGAAGGCTACACCTTC
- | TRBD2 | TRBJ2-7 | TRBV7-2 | CASSLRGGLAGSYEQYF | TGTGCCAGCAGCTTAAGGGGGGGACTAGCGGGTTCCTACGAGCAGTACTTC
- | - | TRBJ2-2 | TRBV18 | CASSPAGRTGELFF | TGTGCCAGCTCACCGGCGGGAAGGACCGGGGAGCTGTTTTTT
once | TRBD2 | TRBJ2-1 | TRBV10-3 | CAPCSGRFFVASYNEQFF | TGTGCCCCCTGTAGCGGGAGATTTTTTGTCGCGTCTTACAATGAGCAGTTCTTC
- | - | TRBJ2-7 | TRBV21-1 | CASSNGSATEARDSLRFYYEQYF | TGTGCCAGCAGCAACGGCTCGGCCACCGAAGCCCGGGACTCCCTCAGATTTTACTACGAGCAGTACTTC
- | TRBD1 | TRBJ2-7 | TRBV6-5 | CASSARDRYEQYF | TGTGCCAGCAGCGCACGGGACAGATACGAGCAGTACTTC
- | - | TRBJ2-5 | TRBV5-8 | CASAMWGGRETQYF | TGTGCCAGCGCCATGTGGGGGGGCCGAGAGACCCAGTACTTC
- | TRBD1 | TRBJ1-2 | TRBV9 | CASSATGDGYGYTF | TGTGCCAGCAGCGCCACAGGGGACGGCTATGGCTACACCTTC
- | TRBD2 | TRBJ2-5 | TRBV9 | CASSVGSSGGRQETQYF | TGTGCCAGCAGCGTAGGGTCTAGCGGGGGGCGCCAAGAGACCCAGTACTTC
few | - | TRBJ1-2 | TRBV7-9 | CASSRAGIQYGYTF | TGTGCCAGCAGCCGTGCAGGGATACAATATGGCTACACCTTC
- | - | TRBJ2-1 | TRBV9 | CASSAPPNGQFF | TGTGCCAGCAGCGCCCCCCCCAACGGGCAGTTCTTC
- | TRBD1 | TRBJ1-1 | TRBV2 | CASSGDRGIGTEAFF | TGTGCCAGCAGCGGGGACAGGGGGATCGGGACTGAAGCTTTCTTT
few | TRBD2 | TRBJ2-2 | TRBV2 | CASTSRGVAGVDTGELFF | TGTGCCAGCACCTCCCGAGGGGTAGCGGGGGTGGACACCGGGGAGCTGTTTTTT
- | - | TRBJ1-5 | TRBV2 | CASRQYSNQPQHF | TGTGCCAGCAGACAGTATAGCAATCAGCCCCAGCATTTT
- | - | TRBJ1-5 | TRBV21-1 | CASSTQGHSNQPQHF | TGTGCCAGCAGCACCCAGGGACATAGCAATCAGCCCCAGCATTTT
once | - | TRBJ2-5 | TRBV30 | CAWSQETQYF | TGTGCCTGGAGTCAGGAGACCCAGTACTTC
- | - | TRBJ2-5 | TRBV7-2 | CASSPGHTQETQYF | TGTGCCAGCAGCCCGGGACATACCCAAGAGACCCAGTACTTC
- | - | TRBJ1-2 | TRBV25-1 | CASSDPGISNYGYTF | TGTGCCAGCAGTGACCCAGGGATTTCTAACTATGGCTACACCTTC
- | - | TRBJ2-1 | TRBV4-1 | CASSLIQTNNEQFF | TGCGCCAGCAGCCTTATTCAGACTAACAATGAGCAGTTCTTC
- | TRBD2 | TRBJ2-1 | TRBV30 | CAWGLTSANEQFF | TGTGCCTGGGGTCTCACTAGCGCGAACGAGCAGTTCTTC
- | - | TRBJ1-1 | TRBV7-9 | CASSSQDRIGTEAFF | TGTGCCAGCAGCTCTCAAGACAGGATAGGAACTGAAGCTTTCTTT
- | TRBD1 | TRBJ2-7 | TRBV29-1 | CSVAGTGIYEQYF | TGCAGCGTAGCCGGGACAGGGATCTACGAGCAGTACTTC
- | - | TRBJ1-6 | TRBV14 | CASSQGSVGRWNSPLHF | TGTGCCAGCAGCCAAGGATCGGTTGGCAGGTGGAATTCACCCCTCCACTTT
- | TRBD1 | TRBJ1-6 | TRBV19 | CASSISGQGWGTPLHF | TGTGCCAGTAGTATCTCCGGACAGGGCTGGGGGACACCCCTCCACTTT
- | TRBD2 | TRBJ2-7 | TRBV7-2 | CASSGGTGGKYEQYF | TGTGCCAGCAGCGGTGGGACGGGAGGGAAATACGAGCAGTACTTC
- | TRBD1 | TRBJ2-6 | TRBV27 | CASSFFRQGAYSGANVLTF | TGTGCCAGCAGTTTCTTTCGCCAGGGGGCGTACTCTGGGGCCAACGTCCTGACTTTC
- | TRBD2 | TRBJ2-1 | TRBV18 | CASSPPLAGGPYNEQFF | TGTGCCAGCTCACCACCGCTAGCGGGGGGTCCCTACAATGAGCAGTTCTTC
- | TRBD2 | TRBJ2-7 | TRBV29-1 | CSVVRSGGESYEQYF | TGCAGCGTTGTTCGTTCGGGGGGGGAATCCTACGAGCAGTACTTC
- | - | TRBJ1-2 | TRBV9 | CASSTDSTYGYTF | TGTGCCAGCAGCACTGACAGTACCTATGGCTACACCTTC
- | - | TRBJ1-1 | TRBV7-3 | CASSSQGGTEAFF | TGTGCCAGCAGCTCGCAGGGTGGGACTGAAGCTTTCTTT
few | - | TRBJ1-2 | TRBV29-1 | CSVEGERVRANYGYTF | TGCAGCGTTGAAGGAGAGCGGGTCAGGGCCAACTATGGCTACACCTTC
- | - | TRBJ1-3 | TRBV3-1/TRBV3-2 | CASSLGAVGNTIYF | TGTGCCAGCAGCCTTGGGGCGGTTGGAAACACCATATATTTT
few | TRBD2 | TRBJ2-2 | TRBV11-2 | CASSLPWGRGTGELFF | TGTGCCAGCAGCCTCCCTTGGGGGAGGGGCACCGGGGAGCTGTTTTTT
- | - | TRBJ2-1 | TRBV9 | CASSETSYVNEQFF | TGTGCCAGCAGCGAAACTAGCTACGTCAATGAGCAGTTCTTC
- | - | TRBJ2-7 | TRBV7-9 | CASSPVGSYEQYF | TGTGCCAGCAGCCCCGTTGGGAGCTACGAGCAGTACTTC
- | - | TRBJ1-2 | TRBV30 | CAWSPRNYGYTF | TGTGCCTGGAGTCCCCGGAACTATGGCTACACCTTC
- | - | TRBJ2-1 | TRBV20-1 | CSASSRDNEQFF | TGCAGTGCCAGTTCACGAGACAATGAGCAGTTCTTC
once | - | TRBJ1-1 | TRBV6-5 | CASILRGGMNTEAFF | TGTGCCAGCATCCTAAGGGGGGGAATGAACACTGAAGCTTTCTTT